The TCR beta chain under discussion was sequenced for a study of T cell changes during pregnancy in multiple sclerosis (dated by TCRdb to about 2019). In the study overall: In women with multiple sclerosis, the researchers looked at how the T cell repertoire shifted as pregnancy progressed.

In regard to this clone: This receptor's antigen is unknown. The record has no base qualities; no much larger clone is one base away.

V is shortened by 1 base, J by 3 bases, and the region joining them spans 7 bases. Including cysteine and phenylalanine, the CDR3 has 14 amino acids. The retained sequence is limited to the CDR3, 42 bases, with the frame set at the first base. CDR1 and CDR2 (SGHDN, FVKESK) derive from the germline V gene. Libraries came from the immunoSEQ multiplex PCR assay. TCRdb mirrors the immuneACCESS table, restricted to in-frame sequences. Some clones are absent from its copies; in checked studies, under half trace to an unresolved V gene, and the reason for the others is unknown. This sample holds tens of thousands of clones; 94% were observed only once. About 0.13% of the sample is held by the ten biggest clonotypes.

The rearrangement joined TRBV14 to TRBJ2-1; the D gene cannot be named for sure. This specimen was CD4+ T cells from peripheral blood mononuclear cells, taken after pregnancy. The TCR comes from a female donor with multiple sclerosis, enrolled in a pregnancy study. The DNA sequence is TGTGCCAGCAGCCAAGGCAACATCTACAATGAGCAGTTCTTC. It translates as CASSQGNIYNEQFF.